Included here is one T cell receptor (beta chain) sequence, with context. Random-hexamer reverse transcription was applied to about 0.5 to 1 ug RNA. From the immunoSEQ multiplex PCR reads, TCRdb called clonotypes with MiXCR, one entry per CDR3 protein. The sample contains some 150,000 distinct CDR3 sequences, around 94% of which appear only once. The data are from a study of CD8 T cells in Susac syndrome. V was trimmed by 0 bases and J by 2 bases, leaving 15 bases between them. Looked up from germline, CDR1 is SGHRS and CDR2 is YFSETQ. The length of the CDR3 is 16 residues. The sample comprised CD4+ T cells from PBMCs. The chain joins TRBV5-1 to TRBJ2-7; a weak D match, TRBD1 (5 bases). The origin of this receptor is a human donor in good health. The CDR3: CASSLARDSYTYEQYF. The CDR3 coding sequence is TGCGCCAGCAGCTTGGCACGTGACAGCTATACCTACGAGCAGTACTTC. Full variable domain (remainder filled in from reference TRBV5-1 and TRBJ2-7): KAGVTQTPRYLIKTRGQQVTLSCSPISGHRSVSWYQQTPGQGLQFLFEYFSETQRNKGNFPGRFSGRQFSNSRSEMNVSTLELGDSALYLCASSLARDSYTYEQYFGPGTRLTVT.